This T cell receptor (beta chain) was obtained from a study of early T cells in non-severe SARS-CoV-2 infection. There are 16 residues in the CDR3. Germline values: CDR1 SGHRS, CDR2 YFSETQ. V trimming: 4 bases; J trimming: 6 bases; junction bases outside the gene matches: 8. This clonotype was seen many times. Unique molecular identifiers tagged individual cDNA molecules. TCRdb independently ran MiXCR on the 5' RACE reads; one entry per CDR3 protein. The data contain 100,000 to 140,000 distinct CDR3 sequences, around 10% of them seen just once; the ten biggest clones take up about 8.1%. This sequence originates from an adult who was a healthcare worker with PCR-confirmed SARS-CoV-2 infection or an uninfected control (not recorded which). Specimen: whole blood. The V call is TRBV5-1, the J call TRBJ2-1; 12 bases fit TRBD1. The CDR3 here is CASSPRGQGASNEQFF. In DNA form, the CDR3 reads TGCGCCAGCAGCCCACGGGGACAGGGGGCAAGCAATGAGCAGTTCTTC.